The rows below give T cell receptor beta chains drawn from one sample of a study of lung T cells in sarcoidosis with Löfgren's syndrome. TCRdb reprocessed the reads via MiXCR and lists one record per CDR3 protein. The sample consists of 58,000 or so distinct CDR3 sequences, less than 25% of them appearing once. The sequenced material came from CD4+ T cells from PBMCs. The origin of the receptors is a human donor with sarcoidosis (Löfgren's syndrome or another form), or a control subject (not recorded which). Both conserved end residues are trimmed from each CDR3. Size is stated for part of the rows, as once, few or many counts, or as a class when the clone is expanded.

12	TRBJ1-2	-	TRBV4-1	ASSPWEGDYGYT
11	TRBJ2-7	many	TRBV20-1	SAKDRGPREQY
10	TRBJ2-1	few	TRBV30	AWSMGLAGQF
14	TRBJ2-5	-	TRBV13	ASSLLGRTAQETQY
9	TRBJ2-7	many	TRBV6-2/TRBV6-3	ASSYRAEQY
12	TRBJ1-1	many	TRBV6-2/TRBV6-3	ASSYASQAAEAF
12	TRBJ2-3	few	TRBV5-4	ASRKDGSTDTQY
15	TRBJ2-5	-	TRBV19	ARGHGTSVGAGETQY
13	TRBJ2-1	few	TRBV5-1	ASSLEGGAYNEQF
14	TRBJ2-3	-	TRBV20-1	IGGGSGSVGTDTQY
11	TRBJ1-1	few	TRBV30	AWSREGVTEAF
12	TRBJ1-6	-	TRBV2	ASGQSSYNSPLH
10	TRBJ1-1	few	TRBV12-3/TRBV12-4	ASSLFGAGAF
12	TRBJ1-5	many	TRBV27	ASSVTGGNQPQH
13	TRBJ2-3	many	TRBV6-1	ASRRKRESPDTQY
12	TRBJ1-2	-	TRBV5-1	ASSFGTGNYGYT
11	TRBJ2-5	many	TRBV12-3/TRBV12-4	ASSFDYQETQY
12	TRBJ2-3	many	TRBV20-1	SAVSGTSTDTQY
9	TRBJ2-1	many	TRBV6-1	ASSEAGEQF
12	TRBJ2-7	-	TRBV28	ASSSGTMPYEQH
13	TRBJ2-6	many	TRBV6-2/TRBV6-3	ASSYTGRGANVLT
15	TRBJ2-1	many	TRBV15	ATSRRGSGLAGNEQF
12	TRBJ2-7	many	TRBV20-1	SARPTGEPYEQY
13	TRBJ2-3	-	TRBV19	ASSSFDGSTDTQY
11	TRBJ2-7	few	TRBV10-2	ASRGATANEQY
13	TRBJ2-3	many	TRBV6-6	ASSYGGISTDTQY
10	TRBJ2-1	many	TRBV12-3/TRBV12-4	ASRLGRNEQF
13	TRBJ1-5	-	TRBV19	ASSMAGIPNRPQH
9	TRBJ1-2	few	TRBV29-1	SVGANYGYT
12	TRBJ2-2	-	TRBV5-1	ASKDFRPTGELF
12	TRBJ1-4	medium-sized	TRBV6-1	ASSPGTAPEKLF
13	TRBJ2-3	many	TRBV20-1	SARRTSGRTDTQY
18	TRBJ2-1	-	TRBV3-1	ASSQDLGSAGETPMDEQF
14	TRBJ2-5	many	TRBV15	ATSSGGAGARETQY
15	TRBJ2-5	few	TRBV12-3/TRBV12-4	ASSLAVSGGPRETQY
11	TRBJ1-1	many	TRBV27	ASSLYPTGRAF
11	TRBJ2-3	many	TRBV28	ASSPQVPDTQY
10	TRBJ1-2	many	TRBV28	ASSLQERGYT
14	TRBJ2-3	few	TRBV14	ASSQAGSFLTDTQY
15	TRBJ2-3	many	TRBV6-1	ASSLTSSGVSTDTQY
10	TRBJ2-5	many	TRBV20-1	SAPSNQKTQY
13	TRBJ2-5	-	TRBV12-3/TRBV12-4	ASSLRQGRTETQY
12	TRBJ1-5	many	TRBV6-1	ASRFQGINQPQH
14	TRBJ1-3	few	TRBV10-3	AISESRQSSGNTIY
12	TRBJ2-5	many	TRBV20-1	SASPDSAQETQY
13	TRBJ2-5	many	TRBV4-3	ASSQDSGRQETQY
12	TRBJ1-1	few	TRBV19	ASSDPAANTEAF
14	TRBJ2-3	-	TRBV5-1	VSSPRAGGTTDTQY
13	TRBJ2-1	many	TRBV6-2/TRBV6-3	ASSHPTTGGNEQF
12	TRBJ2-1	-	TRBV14	ASSQFLARNEQF
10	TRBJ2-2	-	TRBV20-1	SASGGTGELF
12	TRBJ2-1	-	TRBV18	ASSPNLLRDEQF
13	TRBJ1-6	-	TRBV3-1	ASSQDVQHNSPLH
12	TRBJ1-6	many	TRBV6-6	ASSYYRSGSPLH
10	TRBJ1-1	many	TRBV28	ASSTRFTEAF
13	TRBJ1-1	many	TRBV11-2	ASSLSAGRVTEAF
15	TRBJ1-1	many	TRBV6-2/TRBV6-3	ASSYSTTGGQDTEAF
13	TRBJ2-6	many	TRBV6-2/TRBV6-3	ASSYSTSGANVLT
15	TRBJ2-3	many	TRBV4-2	ASSQDQTSGGTDTQY